The source of this TCR beta chain is a study of OX40 agonist ivuxolimab in advanced cancers. Study-level background: Ivuxolimab was an agonistic, fully human IgG2 monoclonal antibody directed against OX40 (CD134), a costimulatory receptor. Patients were allowed to have had prior anti-PD-1, anti-PD-L1 or anti-CTLA-4 therapy, and approximately 40% of the dose-escalation patients had been treated with checkpoint inhibitors. In the dose-escalation cohort, 65% to 90% of patients were male, and the mean age was approximately 55 years, with a range of roughly 23 to 85. Of the approximately 50 dose-escalation patients, hepatocellular carcinoma was present in 19, melanoma in approximately 15, renal cell carcinoma in 9 and head and neck cancer in 9. Peripheral TCRbeta sequencing was intended to test whether TCR sequence diversity was altered and clonal T-cell expansion was caused by ivuxolimab. Partial responses occurred in three dose-escalation patients, of whom one had hepatocellular carcinoma and two had cutaneous melanoma. Intravenous ivuxolimab was administered to patients every 2 weeks at six dose levels: 0.01, 0.1, 0.3, 1.5, 3 and 10 mg/kg. The paper describes the monotherapy dose-escalation part (N ≈ 51 patients) of the phase I trial of ivuxolimab. Study-wide conclusions, independent of this receptor: Low levels of normalized T-cell clonal expansion were also seen in some patients who did not respond. Clonal expansion of both CD4+ and CD8+ blood T cells was observed from baseline to week 6 at doses 0.1 to 3.0 mg/kg. After ivuxolimab, CD8+ T cells had more expanded clones than CD4+ T cells on average. In the 0.1-3.0 mg/kg groups, partial responders were among the patients with the lowest normalized peripheral clonal expansion, particularly in CD8+ T cells. The antigen specificity of the peripheral T cells that underwent clonal expansion was not determined.

The trial excluded patients who had a history of autoimmune disease or were on systemic immunosuppression. Peripheral blood for TCR sequencing was collected from all dose cohorts at baseline, on cycle 4 day 1, and on cycle 7 day 1. The samples were drawn from a first-in-human, open-label, multicenter phase I dose-escalation trial of ivuxolimab. Adults with locally advanced or metastatic head and neck squamous cell, hepatocellular, melanoma or renal cell carcinoma were enrolled in the trial. Before TCR sequencing, CD4+ T cells and CD8+ T cells were sorted from peripheral blood as separate populations. The germline V gene supplies CDR1 SGHTA and CDR2 FQGNSA. Counted from cysteine to phenylalanine, this CDR3 has 17 amino acids. Only CDR3 DNA remains: 51 bases, in frame from the first base. V was cut back by 5 bases and J by 8 bases, leaving a gap of 27 bases between them. On this clone itself: Its antigen target is currently unknown. Base qualities are not recorded, but no much larger clone differs from it by a single base.

Genomic DNA was extracted from sorted cells for sequencing of the TCRbeta CDR3 region. The immunoSEQ Assay was used for sequencing of TCRbeta CDR3 regions. TCRdb obtained this table from immuneACCESS and retained in-frame rearrangements with V and J assigned. These tables miss some clones; where compared with another copy, unresolved V genes account for less than half of the shortfall, and the remainder is unexplained. This sample lists roughly 74,000 clones; 94% were detected once. The ten largest clones capture around 21% of the sample. This sequence originates from an adult with an advanced solid tumor such as melanoma, head and neck, liver or kidney cancer. In this chain, TRBV7-2 is recombined with TRBJ1-2; the D gene identity is not certain. Source: CD4+ or CD8+ T cells sorted from blood, taken in a trial of the OX40 agonist ivuxolimab. The CDR3 region reads CASSLQDQLWGISGYTF. The nucleotides are TGTGCCAGCAGCCTTCAGGACCAACTATGGGGTATTTCGGGCTACACCTTC.